The subject of this entry is one T cell receptor (beta chain). Its target is not known. This sample was taken from a study of brain T cells in children with intractable seizures. Study-wide results and caveats: Clones missing pre-surgery may reflect undersampling of that blood sample. HCMV serostatus was not known, and viral specificity came from CDR3 similarity only.

Sequencing used immunoSEQ multiplex PCR; TCRdb keeps in-frame clones, though not all of them. Of hundreds of thousands of clones in the sample, nearly 95% are singletons; the top ten hold 5.7%. Stated time point: blood from clinic visit 5 months post-surgery; TSC patient then seizure free. Sequencing was limited to surgery cases with top T cell transcript signatures in brain tissue. At least one anti-epileptic drug was given before surgery. CDR1 and CDR2 (germline): MNHEY, SMNVEV (reference sequence). J gave up 7 bases and V 3 bases, and 6 bases lay outside the gene matches. This CDR3 region has 15 residues.

The chain couples TRBV27 to TRBJ1-5; 10 nucleotides align to TRBD1. The material was peripheral blood, obtained less than 6 months after surgery. The TCR comes from a boy under two years old with tuberous sclerosis and intractable seizures. The CDR3 DNA is TGTGCCAGCAGTTTTTCCGGGACAGGGGCCCAGCCCCAGCATTTT. This codes for CASSFSGTGAQPQHF.